A selection of T cell receptor beta chains follows, all from one sample in a study of metastatic and nonmetastatic thyroid tumors. Via MiXCR, TCRdb re-called the PCR reads. Counted here are about 13,000 clones, under 30% occurring once; the ten biggest clones make up around 3.3%. The source material was blood. These receptors originate from a female donor with papillary thyroid cancer or a benign thyroid nodule (not recorded which). Some clones in this sample may be carry-over from other donors' samples. Each CDR3 is given without its conserved first and last residue.

v_gene	j_gene	CDR3aa
TRBV9	TRBJ1-3	ASSFTGVSGNTIY
TRBV20-1	TRBJ2-5	SARSGGAGETQY
TRBV6-1	TRBJ2-5	ASSGAGVRETQY
TRBV20-1	TRBJ1-5	SARMGTGGAGNQPQH
TRBV12-3/TRBV12-4	TRBJ1-6	ASSFQFSPLH
TRBV28	TRBJ1-2	AISTLGDRQGGYGYT
TRBV28	TRBJ2-4	ASTPGGRLAKNIQY
TRBV6-1	TRBJ2-7	ASSAKKTGESYEQY
TRBV3-1	TRBJ1-1	ASSQGDRGHTEAF
TRBV29-1	TRBJ1-1	SVDRQQNTEAF
TRBV19	TRBJ1-2	ASSPRTDYYGYT
TRBV7-9	TRBJ1-1	ASSWEGVGTEAF
TRBV19	TRBJ2-4	ASSQDRVQNIQY
TRBV13	TRBJ1-1	ASSLRGYAEAF
TRBV28	TRBJ1-6	ASSWTISYNSPLH
TRBV11-2	TRBJ2-1	ASSFGTAYNEQF
TRBV4-1	TRBJ1-1	ASSQQLAANTEAF
TRBV6-1	TRBJ1-1	ASRSPQDRLTEAF
TRBV14	TRBJ1-6	ASSQVGGSPLH
TRBV7-2	TRBJ2-7	ASSLYGRGSEQY
TRBV6-1	TRBJ2-5	ASRSLMGQLETQY
TRBV3-1	TRBJ2-1	ASSRDSVPYNDQF
TRBV19	TRBJ2-7	ASSTREAYEQY
TRBV2	TRBJ2-1	ASRMRQGYNEQF
TRBV27	TRBJ1-2	ASSSQGGNYYGYT
TRBV7-2	TRBJ2-5	ASSSRLTLQETQY
TRBV4-1	TRBJ1-5	ASSQWSGRGDQPQH
TRBV2	TRBJ2-1	ASSEDLPKLGEQF
TRBV20-1	TRBJ1-1	SASRHRAMNTEAF
TRBV20-1	TRBJ1-2	SAPTGDWYGYT
TRBV5-1	TRBJ2-3	ASSRVASGGADTQY
TRBV5-1	TRBJ1-4	ASTKDLGTNEKLF
TRBV19	TRBJ2-2	ASSIVHGDTGELF
TRBV6-1	TRBJ1-6	ASIMEDTSPLH
TRBV7-2	TRBJ1-3	ASSRQISGNTIY
TRBV12-3/TRBV12-4	TRBJ1-1	ASSANRGGCGTEAF
TRBV2	TRBJ2-7	ASGDPNYEQY
TRBV10-2	TRBJ1-1	ASSRRSEAF
TRBV27	TRBJ2-5	ASSPGNGYTQY